This T cell receptor beta chain originates from a study of T cell responses to AZD1222 COVID-19 vaccine. Trimming took off 1 base at V and 4 bases at J, with 12 bases between the two ends. This CDR3 has 15 amino acids. Germline V lookup: CDR1 SGHDT, CDR2 YYEEEE. Clones were sequenced by immunoSEQ multiplex PCR, and TCRdb holds only the in-frame ones, with some missing. The data contain roughly 110,000 clones, about 89% of them singletons. The sample in question was peripheral blood, obtained on day 0 of AZD1222 vaccination. This rearrangement joins TRBV5-6 to TRBJ1-5; D is perhaps TRBD1 (6 bases). This TCR was recovered from an adult in good health. CDR3 protein: CASSLMGQGNQPQHF. CDR3 DNA sequence: TGTGCCAGCAGCTTGATGGGTCAGGGGAATCAGCCCCAGCATTTT.